Presented here are 29 T cell receptor beta chains from one specimen sequenced in a study of T-cell reconstitution after alpha-beta-depleted transplantation in children. Unique molecular identifiers were used to barcode this TCRbeta library. TCRdb re-analysed the PCR reads in MiXCR, keeping a single row per CDR3 protein. The data hold about 230,000 distinct CDR3 sequences, with approximately 12% observed a single time. The sequencing used PBMCs from the stem cell graft donor, collected from the stem cell graft. The receptors were gathered from a human donor who donated a stem cell graft to a child with acute lymphoblastic leukemia.

This clonotype appeared a few times. The chain carries TRBV20-1 and TRBJ2-3, with D unresolved. This CDR3 has 13 amino acids. Looked up from germline, CDR1 is DFQATT and CDR2 is SNEGSKA (reference sequence). Trimming took 3 bases from V and 3 from J, leaving 10 bases between them. The CDR3 region has the DNA TGCAGTGCTAGTCCTAGTCAGACAGATACGCAGTATTTT. It is translated as CSASPSQTDTQYF.

This clonotype was seen at least ten times. This chain connects TRBV4-1 to TRBJ2-3, with 12 bases fitting TRBD2. Germline V lookup: CDR1 MGHRA, CDR2 YSYEKL. The V segment lost 3 bases and the J segment 4 bases; nucleotides outside the gene matches: 14. This CDR3 has 19 residues. The CDR3 region has the DNA TGCGCCAGCAGCCAGATAACTAGCGGGAGGAGAGGGCCCGCAGATACGCAGTATTTT. It codes for CASSQITSGRRGPADTQYF.

The sample holds many counts of this clonotype. This chain connects TRBV20-1 to TRBJ2-3; weak D call: TRBD2 (5 bases). CDR3 length equals 13 residues. Germline-derived CDR1 and CDR2 are DFQATT and SNEGSKA (reference sequence). V dropped 6 bases and J dropped 0 bases, with 10 bases sitting between them. CDR3 in amino acids: CSAPRGSTDTQYF. The DNA for the CDR3 is TGCAGTGCCCCTCGGGGTAGCACAGATACGCAGTATTTT.

This clonotype appeared many times. The CDR3 DNA sequence: TGTGCCAGCAGTTACTTTACTGAGCAAGAGACCCAGTACTTC. Encoded protein: CASSYFTEQETQYF. This chain links TRBV6-5 with TRBJ2-5; D call uncertain. The CDR3 runs 14 residues. CDR1 MNHEY and CDR2 SVGAGI come from the germline V gene. Between the trimmed V and J ends, which lost 1 base and 2 bases, there was a span of 8 bases.

This clonotype has at least ten counts. The V call is TRBV12-3 or TRBV12-4, the J call TRBJ2-7; 9 nucleotides match TRBD2. Germline trimming cut 3 bases from V and 8 bases from J; bases unmatched to any gene: 11. The CDR3 has 15 residues. The CDR3 sequence is CASSLTGLAGFKQYF. The DNA for the CDR3 is TGTGCCAGCAGTTTGACCGGGCTAGCGGGATTCAAGCAGTACTTC.

This clonotype was observed many times. This sequence joins TRBV5-1 and TRBJ2-1, with 9 bases matching TRBD1. V shed 6 bases and J 12 bases; nucleotides not matched to a gene: 13. CDR3 size: 14 residues. Germline V CDR1 and CDR2: SGHRS, YFSETQ. The chain's CDR3 is CASTTGQGTVAQFF. The CDR3 coding sequence is TGCGCCAGCACCACTGGACAGGGGACTGTGGCGCAGTTCTTC.

Many counts were recorded for this clonotype. The junction departs from the called germline gene at one end, perhaps through a read error. The V gene is TRBV20-1, the J gene TRBJ2-1, with 7 bases matching TRBD2. There are 10 residues in the CDR3. Per the germline V gene, CDR1 is DFQATT and CDR2 is SNEGSKA (reference sequence). CDR3 sequence (DNA): TGCAGTGCCAAACTAGCGTTCCCCGGCTTC. It yields the protein CSAKLAFPGF.

This clonotype came up many times. The gene calls are TRBV6-1 and TRBJ2-7; no clear D. Germline V CDR1 and CDR2: MNHNS, SASEGT. V was shortened by 4 bases and J by 3 bases, with 10 bases between the two germline ends. There are 13 residues in the CDR3. The CDR3 sequence is CASSVDGIYEQYF. CDR3 nucleotides: TGTGCCAGCAGTGTGGACGGAATCTACGAGCAGTACTTC.

V gene TRBV30 combines with J gene TRBJ1-1; 7 positions agree with TRBD1. Germline-derived CDR1 and CDR2 are GTSNPN and SVGIG (reference sequence). CDR3 length equals 15 residues. After removal of 2 bases from V and 1 base from J, the junction contained 7 bases not matched to a gene. This CDR3 is CAWSYAGTENTEAFF. In nucleotides, the CDR3 is TGTGCCTGGAGTTACGCGGGGACAGAGAACACTGAAGCTTTCTTT.

This clonotype has a count of ten or more. The chain couples TRBV12-3 or TRBV12-4 to TRBJ2-5; tentatively, D is TRBD1 or TRBD2 (5 bases each). CDR3 length equals 13 residues. The V gene lost 3 bases and the J gene lost 5 bases, with 10 bases spanning the gap. The CDR3 here is CASSFGAPETQYF. CDR3 sequence (DNA): TGTGCCAGCAGTTTCGGGGCACCGGAGACCCAGTACTTC.

This clonotype was recorded a few times. The genes are TRBV6-5 and TRBJ1-4, with 7 bases fitting TRBD1. CDR1 is MNHEY and CDR2 is SVGAGI in the germline V gene. V was pared by 2 bases and J by 3 bases, with 0 bases of the junction left unmatched. The CDR3 covers 14 residues. CDR3 DNA sequence: TGTGCCAGCAGTTACGACAGGGCTAATGAAAAACTGTTTTTT. Amino acid sequence: CASSYDRANEKLFF.

This clonotype was detected ten times or more. The CDR3 DNA is TGCAGCGTTGTAAGACTAGCGGGAGGGGGAGGGAAACCGAATGAGCAGTTCTTC. Translated, it gives CSVVRLAGGGGKPNEQFF. The rearrangement links TRBV29-1 to TRBJ2-1, with TRBD2 matching 14 bases. Germline loops: CDR1 SQVTM, CDR2 ANQGSEA. V was clipped by 4 bases and J by 7 bases; unmatched bases: 15. There are 18 residues in the CDR3.

This clonotype was detected ten times or more. The rearrangement uses TRBV4-2 and TRBJ2-1, with D possibly matching TRBD1 (6 bases). V was cut by 6 bases and J by 3 bases, with 15 bases left in between. The CDR3 runs to 15 residues. The germline V gene encodes CDR1 LGHNA and CDR2 YNFKEQ. This CDR3 reads CASRDPRGIYNEQFF. CDR3 in DNA: TGTGCCAGCAGAGACCCCAGGGGTATCTACAATGAGCAGTTCTTC.

This clonotype came up many times. The chain uses TRBV18 and TRBJ1-3, with D perhaps matching TRBD1 (6 bases). Trimming took 4 bases from V and 0 from J, leaving 16 bases between them. This CDR3 is built from 17 residues. CDR1 KGHSH and CDR2 LQKENI come from the germline V gene. CDR3 in DNA: TGTGCCAGCTCACACAGGACAGTTGATCGCTCTGGAAACACCATATATTTT. Protein sequence: CASSHRTVDRSGNTIYF.

Many counts were recorded for this clonotype. The chain has TRBV7-2 and TRBJ1-2, with D unresolved. The CDR3 contains 14 residues. Trimming stripped 1 base from V and 7 bases from J, with 13 bases between. Germline V gene sequence: CDR1 SGHTA, CDR2 FQGNSA. The CDR3 protein is CASSLVLGNGGYTF. For the CDR3, the DNA is TGTGCCAGCAGCTTAGTATTAGGGAATGGTGGCTACACCTTC.

This clonotype showed up many times. CDR3 amino acids: CASSSPRGQSYTGELFF. In DNA form, the CDR3 reads TGTGCCAGCAGCTCCCCAAGGGGACAGAGCTACACCGGGGAGCTGTTTTTT. The V gene is TRBV7-2, the J gene TRBJ2-2; 7 bases match TRBD1. The V gene end was trimmed by 4 bases and the J gene end by 3 bases; junction bases not matched to a gene: 11. This CDR3 has 17 residues. Per germline, CDR1 SGHTA and CDR2 FQGNSA.

This clonotype showed up many times. The V call is TRBV7-9, the J call TRBJ1-2, with 7 bases lining up with TRBD1. Germline V gene data show CDR1 as SEHNR and CDR2 as FQNEAQ (reference sequence). CDR3 length: 13 residues. V shed 5 bases and J 8 bases; nucleotides not matched to a gene: 8. DNA of the CDR3: TGTGCCAGCAGCCCTACAGGGGTAGGAGGCTACACCTTC. This codes for CASSPTGVGGYTF.

This clonotype was observed many times. The genes are TRBV20-1 and TRBJ2-3, with 9 bases matching TRBD2. CDR3 length: 15 amino acids. Germline lookup yields CDR1 DFQATT and CDR2 SNEGSKA (reference sequence). Unmatched junction bases numbered 10, after V lost 3 bases and J lost 6 bases. The CDR3 protein is CSARGASGVYDTQYF. In DNA, the CDR3 is TGCAGTGCTAGGGGGGCTAGCGGGGTATATGATACGCAGTATTTT.

This clonotype was recorded many times. The J gene is TRBJ2-1, the V gene TRBV7-3, with 10 bases fitting TRBD2. Germline V gene sequence: CDR1 SGHTA, CDR2 FQGTGA. The CDR3 extends over 15 amino acids. Trimming cost V 5 bases and J 6 bases; bases outside gene matches: 7. The CDR3, as DNA: TGTGCCAGCAGCCGAGCGGGAGGGATTGGCAATGAGCAGTTCTTC. Amino acids: CASSRAGGIGNEQFF.

This clonotype appeared many times. This chain uses TRBV6-2 or TRBV6-3 with TRBJ1-5; D remains unclear. V lost 5 bases and J lost 0, with 11 bases in between. This CDR3 is 15 amino acids long. Germline V gene data show CDR1 as MNHEY and CDR2 as SVGEGT. The DNA of the CDR3 is TGTGCCAGCAGTGACGGACGGTATAGCAATCAGCCCCAGCATTTT. It codes for CASSDGRYSNQPQHF.

Ten or more counts support this clonotype. The chain combines TRBV4-3 with TRBJ2-1; D is possibly TRBD2 (5 bases). The germline gives CDR1 LGHNA, CDR2 YSLEER. V shed 1 base and J shed 3 bases, with 13 bases lying between them. CDR3 length equals 16 residues. The CDR3 reads CASSQVAGNYYNEQFF. CDR3 nucleotide sequence: TGCGCCAGCAGCCAAGTGGCGGGTAATTACTACAATGAGCAGTTCTTC.

This clonotype has at least ten counts. V usage is TRBV29-1 and J usage is TRBJ1-1, with D unclear. The CDR3 loop spans 13 amino acids. The germline V and J ends were trimmed by 4 bases and 1 base, with 10 bases remaining between them. The germline CDR1 and CDR2 sequences are SQVTM and ANQGSEA. This CDR3 reads CSVVTAGNTEAFF. Written as DNA, the CDR3 is TGCAGCGTTGTCACCGCTGGGAACACTGAAGCTTTCTTT.

There are many counts of this clonotype. V usage is TRBV7-2 and J usage is TRBJ2-7, with TRBD1 as a possible D gene (6 bases). From germline, CDR1 is SGHTA and CDR2 FQGNSA. This CDR3 has 14 amino acids. The germline V and J ends were trimmed by 4 bases and 3 bases, with 13 bases remaining between them. The CDR3, as DNA: TGTGCCAGCAGCTCACAGGGTGGGGACTACGAGCAGTACTTC. This codes for CASSSQGGDYEQYF.

This clonotype was counted many times. The rearrangement uses TRBV20-1 and TRBJ1-2; D is ambiguous. CDR1 is DFQATT and CDR2 is SNEGSKA in the germline V gene (reference sequence). The CDR3 has 15 amino acids. V lost 5 bases to trimming and J lost 0 bases, with 16 bases between them. CDR3 region: CSAWDRRATNYGYTF. In DNA form, the CDR3 reads TGCAGTGCTTGGGATAGAAGGGCTACTAACTATGGCTACACCTTC.

This clonotype has a count of ten or more. The chain joins TRBV28 to TRBJ2-7, with 9 bases aligning to TRBD1. Germline trimming cut 5 bases from V and 5 bases from J; bases unmatched to any gene: 13. The CDR3 spans 16 residues. Germline values: CDR1 MDHEN, CDR2 SYDVKM. CDR3 coding DNA: TGTGCCAGCAGTGAGTCCGGGACAGGGCATGTCGACGAGCAGTACTTC. The encoded protein is CASSESGTGHVDEQYF.

This clonotype came up many times. The chain joins TRBV6-1 to TRBJ2-7; 9 bases agree with TRBD1. Germline V gene sequence: CDR1 MNHNS, CDR2 SASEGT. V shed 4 bases, J shed 5 bases, and the junction held 9 bases outside the gene matches. The length of the CDR3 is 15 residues. CDR3 protein: CASSGGATGGDEQYF. CDR3 nucleotides: TGTGCCAGCAGTGGGGGGGCTACAGGGGGCGACGAGCAGTACTTC.

To note about this clonotype: A much larger clone lies one base from this, so it may be a read error. CDR3 loop: CASIPSQGDTEAFF. The CDR3 DNA follows: TGTGCCAGCATTCCTTCCCAGGGGGACACTGAAGCTTTCTTT. This rearrangement joins TRBV6-1 to TRBJ1-1, with 7 bases that match TRBD1. CDR1 and CDR2 from the germline V gene are MNHNS and SASEGT. This CDR3 is built from 14 residues. Trimming at V came to 7 bases and at J to 3 bases, leaving 8 bases not matched to a gene.

This clonotype was seen repeatedly, ten times or more. The chain recombines TRBV20-1 with TRBJ2-5, with 10 nucleotides matching TRBD2. Looked up from germline, CDR1 is DFQATT and CDR2 is SNEGSKA (reference sequence). With V trimmed by 5 bases and J by 5 bases, 5 bases remained unmatched. This CDR3 is built from 13 residues. CDR3 nucleotide sequence: TGCAGTGCTGCCCGAGCGGGGGGGGAGACCCAGTACTTC. Translated, it gives CSAARAGGETQYF.

There are many counts of this clonotype. This chain connects TRBV5-1 to TRBJ2-7, with D maybe TRBD1 (6 bases). Trimming pared 1 base from V and 3 bases from J, leaving 8 bases between. This CDR3 contains 13 residues. Germline V gives CDR1 SGHRS, CDR2 YFSETQ. CDR3 coding DNA: TGCGCCAGCAGCTTGTTCAGGGGCTACGAGCAGTACTTC. It specifies CASSLFRGYEQYF.